Reported below is one TCR beta chain. This sample stems from a study of T cells after yellow fever vaccination. For the study at large: Preparing low-cell-number fractions relied on SMART-Seq v4 Ultra Low Input.

One entry per CDR3 protein, called by TCRdb with MiXCR from the 5' RACE reads. Among about 510,000 distinct CDR3 sequences, 21% were seen once, and the ten largest hold around 17%. Trimming removed 5 bases at V and 3 bases at J, with 11 bases between. Germline V gives CDR1 SGHTA, CDR2 FQGNSA. There are 13 residues in the CDR3. The receptor was isolated from a man younger than 35 who received the YFV17D yellow fever vaccine. The sequences come from PBMCs, collected roughly 23 days after the first yellow fever vaccination. This chain connects TRBV7-2 to TRBJ2-7; D gene ambiguous. Here the CDR3 reads CASSPLGIYEQYF. CDR3 bases: TGTGCCAGCAGCCCCCTCGGAATCTACGAGCAGTACTTC.